This TCR beta chain was recorded in a study of shared clonotypes between healthy human individuals. Trimming stripped 4 bases from V and 9 bases from J, with 13 bases between. The CDR3 length is 14 residues. Germline V gene lookup returns CDR1 MNHGY and CDR2 SVAAGI. The assay was immunoSEQ multiplex PCR, and TCRdb's table has in-frame clones only and misses some. The table includes over a million clones, 65% to 75% detected once. The sequence came from a man between 18 and 29 years old in good health. Sequencing was carried out using memory CD4+ T cells sorted from blood. Subset reported: CD45RA-negative fraction. This rearrangement joins TRBV6-9 to TRBJ1-6; D is ambiguous. The CDR3 nucleotides read TGTGCCAGCAGTTTTCAGGTTGGTCGTTCACCCCTCCACTTT. Amino acid sequence: CASSFQVGRSPLHF.